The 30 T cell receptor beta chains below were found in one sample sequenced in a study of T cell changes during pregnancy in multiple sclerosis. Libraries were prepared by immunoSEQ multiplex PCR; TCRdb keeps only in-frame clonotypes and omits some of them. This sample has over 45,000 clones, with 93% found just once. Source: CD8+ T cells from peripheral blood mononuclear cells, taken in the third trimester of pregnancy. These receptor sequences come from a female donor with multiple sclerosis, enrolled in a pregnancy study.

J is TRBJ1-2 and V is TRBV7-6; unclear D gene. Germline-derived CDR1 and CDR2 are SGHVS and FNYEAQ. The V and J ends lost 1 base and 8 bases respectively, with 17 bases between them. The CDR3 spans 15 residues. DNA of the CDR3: TGTGCCAGCAGCTTAGTTGCGGGCGAAGCGGCAGGCTACACCTTC. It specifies CASSLVAGEAAGYTF.

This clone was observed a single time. CDR3 sequence: CASSPPGNYGYTF. In nucleotides, the CDR3 is TGTGCCAGCTCACCCCCGGGAAACTATGGCTACACCTTC. This rearrangement joins TRBV18 to TRBJ1-2, with no clear D. CDR3 length: 13 residues. Germline CDR1 is KGHSH and CDR2 is LQKENI. The V end was cut by 3 bases, the J end by 2 bases, with 7 bases between.

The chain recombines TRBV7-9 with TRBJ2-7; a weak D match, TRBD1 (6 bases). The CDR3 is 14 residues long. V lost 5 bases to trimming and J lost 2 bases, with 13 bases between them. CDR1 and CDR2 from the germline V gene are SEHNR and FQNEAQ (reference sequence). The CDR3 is CASSPTTGAYEQYF. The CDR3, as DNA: TGTGCCAGCAGCCCAACGACAGGAGCCTACGAGCAGTACTTC.

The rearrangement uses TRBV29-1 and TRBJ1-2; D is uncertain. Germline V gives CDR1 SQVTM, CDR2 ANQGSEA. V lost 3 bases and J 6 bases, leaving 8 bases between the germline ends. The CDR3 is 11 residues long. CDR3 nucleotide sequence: TGCAGCGTTGATTTTACGGATGGCTACACCTTC. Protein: CSVDFTDGYTF.

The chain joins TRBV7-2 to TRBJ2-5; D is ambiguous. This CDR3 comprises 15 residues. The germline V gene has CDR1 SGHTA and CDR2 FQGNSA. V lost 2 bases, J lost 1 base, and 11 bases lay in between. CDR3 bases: TGTGCCAGCAGCTTAAGGTCAGGCCTCCAAGAGACCCAGTACTTC. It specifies CASSLRSGLQETQYF. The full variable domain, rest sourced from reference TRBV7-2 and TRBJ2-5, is GAGVSQSPSNKVTEKGKDVELRCDPISGHTALYWYRQSLGQGLEFLIYFQGNSAPDKSGLPSDRFSAERTGGSVSTLTIQRTQQEDSAVYLCASSLRSGLQETQYFGPGTRLLVL.

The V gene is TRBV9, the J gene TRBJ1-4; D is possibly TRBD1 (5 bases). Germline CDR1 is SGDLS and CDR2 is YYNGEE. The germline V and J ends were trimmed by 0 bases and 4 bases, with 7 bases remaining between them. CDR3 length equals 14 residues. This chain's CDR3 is CASSVGGGNEKLFF. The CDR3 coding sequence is TGTGCCAGCAGCGTAGGGGGGGGTAATGAAAAACTGTTTTTT.

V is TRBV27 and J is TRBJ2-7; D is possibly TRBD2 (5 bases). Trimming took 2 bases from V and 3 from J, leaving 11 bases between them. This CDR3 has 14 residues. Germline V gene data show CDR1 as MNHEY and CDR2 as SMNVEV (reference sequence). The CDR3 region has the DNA TGTGCCAGCAGTTTAGTCGGGGATATCTACGAGCAGTACTTC. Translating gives CASSLVGDIYEQYF.

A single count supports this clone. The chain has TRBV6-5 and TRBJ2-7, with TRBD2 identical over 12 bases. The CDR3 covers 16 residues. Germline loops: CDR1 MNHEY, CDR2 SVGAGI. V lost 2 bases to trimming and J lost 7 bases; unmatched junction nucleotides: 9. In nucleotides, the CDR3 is TGTGCCAGCAGTTACCAGAGACTAGCGGGAGAGGGAGAGCAGTACTTC. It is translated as CASSYQRLAGEGEQYF.

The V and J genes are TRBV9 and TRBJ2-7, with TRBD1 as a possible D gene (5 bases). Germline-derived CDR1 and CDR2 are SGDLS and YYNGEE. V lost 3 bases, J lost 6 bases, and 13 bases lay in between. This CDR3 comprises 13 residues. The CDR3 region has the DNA TGTGCCAGCAGCGCCTCTCCAGGGTCCGAGCAGTACTTC. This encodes CASSASPGSEQYF. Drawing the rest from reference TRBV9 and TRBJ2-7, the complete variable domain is DSGVTQTPKHLITATGQRVTLRCSPRSGDLSVYWYQQSLDQGLQFLIQYYNGEERAKGNILERFSAQQFPDLHSELNLSSLELGDSALYFCASSASPGSEQYFGPGTRLTVT.

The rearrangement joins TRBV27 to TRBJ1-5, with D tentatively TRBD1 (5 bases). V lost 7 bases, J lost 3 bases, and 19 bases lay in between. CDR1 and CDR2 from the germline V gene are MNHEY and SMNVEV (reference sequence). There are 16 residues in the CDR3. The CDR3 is CASTPVGQAVNQPQHF. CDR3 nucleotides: TGTGCCAGCACCCCCGTGGGGCAGGCCGTCAATCAGCCCCAGCATTTT.

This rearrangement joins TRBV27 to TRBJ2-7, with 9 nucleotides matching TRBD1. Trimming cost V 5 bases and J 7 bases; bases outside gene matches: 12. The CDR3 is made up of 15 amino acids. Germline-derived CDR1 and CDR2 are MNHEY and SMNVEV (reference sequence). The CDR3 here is CASSPGTGQMWEQYF. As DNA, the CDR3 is TGTGCCAGCAGTCCCGGGACAGGGCAAATGTGGGAGCAGTACTTC.

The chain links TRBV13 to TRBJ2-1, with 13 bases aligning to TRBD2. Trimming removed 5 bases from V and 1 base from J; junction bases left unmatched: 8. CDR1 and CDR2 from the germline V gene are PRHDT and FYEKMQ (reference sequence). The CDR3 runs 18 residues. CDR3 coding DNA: TGTGCCAGCAGCGACGGACTAGCGGGAGTAGGGTCCTACAATGAGCAGTTCTTC. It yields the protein CASSDGLAGVGSYNEQFF.

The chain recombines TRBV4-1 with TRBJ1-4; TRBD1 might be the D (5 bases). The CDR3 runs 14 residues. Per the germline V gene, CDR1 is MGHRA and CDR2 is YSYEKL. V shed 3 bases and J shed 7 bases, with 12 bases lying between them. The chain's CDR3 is CASSHVGGGEKLFF. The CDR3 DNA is TGCGCCAGCAGCCACGTGGGCGGGGGTGAAAAACTGTTTTTT.

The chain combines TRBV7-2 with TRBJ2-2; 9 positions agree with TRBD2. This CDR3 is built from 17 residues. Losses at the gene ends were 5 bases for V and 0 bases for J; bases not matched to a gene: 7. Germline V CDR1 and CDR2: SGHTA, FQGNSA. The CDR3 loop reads CASSPGLAGSNTGELFF. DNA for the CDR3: TGTGCCAGCAGCCCGGGGCTAGCGGGGTCGAACACCGGGGAGCTGTTTTTT.

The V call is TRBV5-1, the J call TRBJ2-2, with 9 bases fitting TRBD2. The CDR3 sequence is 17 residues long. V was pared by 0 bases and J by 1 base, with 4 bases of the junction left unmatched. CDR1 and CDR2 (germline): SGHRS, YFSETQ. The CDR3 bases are TGCGCCAGCAGCTTGGAACTAGCGGGCCGGAACACCGGGGAGCTGTTTTTT. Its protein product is CASSLELAGRNTGELFF.

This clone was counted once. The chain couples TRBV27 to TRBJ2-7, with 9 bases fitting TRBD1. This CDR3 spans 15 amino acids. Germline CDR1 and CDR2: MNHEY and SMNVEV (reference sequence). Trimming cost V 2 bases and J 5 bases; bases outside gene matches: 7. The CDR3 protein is CASSLGTGFGDEQYF. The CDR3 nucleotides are TGTGCCAGCAGTTTAGGGACAGGGTTTGGCGACGAGCAGTACTTC.

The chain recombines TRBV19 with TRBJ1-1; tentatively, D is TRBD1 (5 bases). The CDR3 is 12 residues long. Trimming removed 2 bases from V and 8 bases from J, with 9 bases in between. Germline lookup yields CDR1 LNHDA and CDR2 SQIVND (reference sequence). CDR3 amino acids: CASSIYAGEAFF. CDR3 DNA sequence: TGTGCCAGTAGTATATATGCAGGGGAAGCTTTCTTT.

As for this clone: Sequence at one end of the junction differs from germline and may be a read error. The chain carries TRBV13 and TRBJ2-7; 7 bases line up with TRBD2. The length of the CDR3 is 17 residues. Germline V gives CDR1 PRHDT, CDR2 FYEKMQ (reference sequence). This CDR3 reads CASSLGSGTTTSYEQYF. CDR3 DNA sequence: TGTGCCAGCAGTTTAGGATCCGGGACTACTACTTCCTACGAGCAGTACTTC.

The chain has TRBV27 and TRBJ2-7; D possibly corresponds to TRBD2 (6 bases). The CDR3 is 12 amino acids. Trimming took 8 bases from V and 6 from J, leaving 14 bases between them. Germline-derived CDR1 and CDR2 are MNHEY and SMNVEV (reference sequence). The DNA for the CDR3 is TGTGCCAGCGGGGGGACGGGCTCCGAGCAGTACTTC. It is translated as CASGGTGSEQYF.

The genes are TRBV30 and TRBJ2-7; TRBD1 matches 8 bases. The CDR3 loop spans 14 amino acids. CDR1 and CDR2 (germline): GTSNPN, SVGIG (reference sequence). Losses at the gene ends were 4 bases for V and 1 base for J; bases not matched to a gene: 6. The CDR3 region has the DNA TGTGCCTGGATGACCGGGACAGGTTCCTACGAGCAGTACTTC. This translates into CAWMTGTGSYEQYF.

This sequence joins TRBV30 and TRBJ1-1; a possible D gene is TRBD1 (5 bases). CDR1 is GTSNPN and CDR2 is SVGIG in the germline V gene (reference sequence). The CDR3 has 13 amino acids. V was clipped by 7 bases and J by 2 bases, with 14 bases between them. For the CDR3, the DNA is TGTGCCTACAACCCCGGGGGAAACACTGAAGCTTTCTTT. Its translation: CAYNPGGNTEAFF.

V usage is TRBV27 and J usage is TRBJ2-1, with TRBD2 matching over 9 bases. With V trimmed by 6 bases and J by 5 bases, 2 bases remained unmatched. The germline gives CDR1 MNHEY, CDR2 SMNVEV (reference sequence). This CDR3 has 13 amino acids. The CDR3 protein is CASSRLADNEQFF. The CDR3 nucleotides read TGTGCCAGCAGCCGACTAGCGGACAATGAGCAGTTCTTC.

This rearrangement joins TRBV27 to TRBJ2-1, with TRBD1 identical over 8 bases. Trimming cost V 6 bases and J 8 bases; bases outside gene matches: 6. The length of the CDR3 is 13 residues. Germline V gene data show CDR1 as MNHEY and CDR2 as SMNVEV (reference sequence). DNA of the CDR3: TGTGCCAGCAGAATGACAGGGGTCGATGAGCAGTTCTTC. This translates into CASRMTGVDEQFF.

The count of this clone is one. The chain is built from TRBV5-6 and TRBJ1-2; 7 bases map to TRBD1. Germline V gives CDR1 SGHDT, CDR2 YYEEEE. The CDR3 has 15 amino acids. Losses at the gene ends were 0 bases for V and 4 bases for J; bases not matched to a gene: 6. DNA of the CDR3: TGTGCCAGCAGCTTGGCCGGAGGGGGCACCTATGGCTACACCTTC. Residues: CASSLAGGGTYGYTF.

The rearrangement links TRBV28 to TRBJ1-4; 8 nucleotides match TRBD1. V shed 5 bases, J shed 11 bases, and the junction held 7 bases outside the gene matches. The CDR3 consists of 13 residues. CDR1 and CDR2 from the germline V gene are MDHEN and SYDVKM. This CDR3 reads CASSLGTGDKLFF. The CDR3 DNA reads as TGTGCCAGCAGTCTCGGGACAGGTGACAAACTGTTTTTT.

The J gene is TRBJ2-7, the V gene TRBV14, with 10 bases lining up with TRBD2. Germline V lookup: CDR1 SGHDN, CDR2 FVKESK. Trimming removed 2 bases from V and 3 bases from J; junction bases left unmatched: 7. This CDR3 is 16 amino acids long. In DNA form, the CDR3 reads TGTGCCAGCAGCCAACGAAAGACTAGCGGGTTCTACGAGCAGTACTTC. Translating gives CASSQRKTSGFYEQYF.

CDR3 sequence: CASSSTGEQYF. CDR3 coding DNA: TGTGCCAGCAGCTCGACAGGGGAGCAGTACTTC. The chain links TRBV5-4 to TRBJ2-7; 7 nucleotides line up with TRBD1. Germline V gene data show CDR1 as SGHNT and CDR2 as YYREEE (reference sequence). This CDR3 contains 11 residues. The junction had 1 base not matched to a gene; V was cut back by 3 bases and J by 7 bases.

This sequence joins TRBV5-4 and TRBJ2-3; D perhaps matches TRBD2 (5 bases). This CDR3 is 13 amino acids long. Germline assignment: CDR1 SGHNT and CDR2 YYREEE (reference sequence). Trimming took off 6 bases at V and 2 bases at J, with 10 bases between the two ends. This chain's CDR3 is CASTSSHTDTQYF. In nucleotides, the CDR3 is TGTGCCAGCACCTCTAGCCACACAGATACGCAGTATTTT.

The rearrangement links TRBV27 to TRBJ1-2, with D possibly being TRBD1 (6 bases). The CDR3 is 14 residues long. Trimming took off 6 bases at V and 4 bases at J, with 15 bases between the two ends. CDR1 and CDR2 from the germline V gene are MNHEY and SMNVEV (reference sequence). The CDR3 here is CASRPQGTAYGYTF. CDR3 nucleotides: TGTGCCAGCAGGCCTCAGGGGACGGCCTATGGCTACACCTTC.

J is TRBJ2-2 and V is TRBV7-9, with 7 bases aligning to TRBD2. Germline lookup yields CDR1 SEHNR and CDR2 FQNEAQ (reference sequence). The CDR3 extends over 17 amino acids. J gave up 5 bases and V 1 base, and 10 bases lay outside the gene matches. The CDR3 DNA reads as TGTGCCAGCAGCTTAGGTCCTCGCGGGAGTAAGACCGGGGAGCTGTTTTTT. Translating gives CASSLGPRGSKTGELFF.